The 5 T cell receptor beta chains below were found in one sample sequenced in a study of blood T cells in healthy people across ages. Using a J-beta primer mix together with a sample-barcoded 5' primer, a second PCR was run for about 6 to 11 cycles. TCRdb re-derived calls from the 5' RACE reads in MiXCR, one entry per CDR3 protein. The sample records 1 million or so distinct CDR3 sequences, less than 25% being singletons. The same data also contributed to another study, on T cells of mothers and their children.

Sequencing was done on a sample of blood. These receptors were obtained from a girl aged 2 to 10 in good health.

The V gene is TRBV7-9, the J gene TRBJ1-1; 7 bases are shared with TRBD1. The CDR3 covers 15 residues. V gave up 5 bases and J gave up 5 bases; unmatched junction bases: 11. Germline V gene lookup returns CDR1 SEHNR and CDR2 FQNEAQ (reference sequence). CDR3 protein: CASSPDTGAVTEAFF. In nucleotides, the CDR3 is TGTGCCAGCAGCCCCGACACAGGGGCAGTGACTGAAGCTTTCTTT.

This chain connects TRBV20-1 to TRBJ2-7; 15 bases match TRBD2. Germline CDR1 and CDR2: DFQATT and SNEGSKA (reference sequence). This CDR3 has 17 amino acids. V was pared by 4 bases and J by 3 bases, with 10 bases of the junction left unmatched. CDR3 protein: CSANRGLAGGLIYEQYF. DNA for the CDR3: TGCAGTGCTAATAGGGGACTAGCGGGAGGCTTGATCTACGAGCAGTACTTC.

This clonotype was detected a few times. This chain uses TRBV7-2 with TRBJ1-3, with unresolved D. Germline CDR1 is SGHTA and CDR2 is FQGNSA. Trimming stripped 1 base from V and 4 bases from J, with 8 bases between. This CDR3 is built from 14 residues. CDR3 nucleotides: TGTGCCAGCAGCTTAGGCGTAGGGGGAAACACCATATATTTT. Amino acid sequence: CASSLGVGGNTIYF.

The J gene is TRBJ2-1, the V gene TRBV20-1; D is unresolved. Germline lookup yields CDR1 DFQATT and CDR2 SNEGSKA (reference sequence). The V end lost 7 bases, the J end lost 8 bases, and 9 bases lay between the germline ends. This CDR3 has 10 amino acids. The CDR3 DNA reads TGCAGTGTCCCCGGTGATGAGCAGTTCTTC. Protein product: CSVPGDEQFF.

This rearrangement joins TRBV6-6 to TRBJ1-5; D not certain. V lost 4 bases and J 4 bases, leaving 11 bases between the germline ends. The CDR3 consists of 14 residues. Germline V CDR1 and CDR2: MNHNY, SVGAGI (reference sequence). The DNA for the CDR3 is TGTGCCAGCAGTTTGACGGAGACGAATCAGCCCCAGCATTTT. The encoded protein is CASSLTETNQPQHF.